The 2 T cell receptor beta chains below all came from one sample that was sequenced in a study of T cells in women clearing cervical HPV infection. Assay used: immunoSEQ multiplex PCR; TCRdb lists only in-frame clones, some missing. Seen in this sample are roughly 49,000 clones; the ten most common clones hold 0.8% to 1%. The sequencing input was blood buffy coat. Source of these receptors: a woman aged 18-69 years with a cervical HPV16 infection that either progressed to CIN3+ or cleared (not recorded which).

Partial CDR3 DNA: TGCAGTGCTAGAGGACGAAGCGGATCCTACGAG. This sequence encodes CSARGRSGSYE. Given in full, the CDR3 is CSARGRSGSYEQYF. The chain uses TRBV20-1 and TRBJ2-7; tentatively, D is TRBD2 (5 bases). The read terminates 3 residues before the CDR3 end, so the remaining end is supplied by the germline J gene. CDR1 is DFQATT and CDR2 is SNEGSKA in the germline V gene (reference sequence). The CDR3 runs 14 residues. V was trimmed by 1 base and J by 1 base, leaving 11 bases between them.

Details on this clone: Read sequence stops 3 residues before the CDR3 end, and the germline J gene provides the missing end. The chain links TRBV5-1 to TRBJ1-6; 7 nucleotides match TRBD1. In germline, CDR1 is SGHRS, CDR2 YFSETQ. The CDR3 sequence is 15 residues long. The covered CDR3 bases are TGCGCCAGCAGCTTTACCGAGGGGGCAAGGTCGCCC. Protein sequence: CASSFTEGARSP. The CDR3 as a whole reads CASSFTEGARSPLHF.